What follows are 10 T cell receptor beta chains derived from one specimen sequenced in a study of immune evolution from preneoplasia to lung adenocarcinoma. The method was immunoSEQ multiplex PCR; TCRdb's version includes in-frame clones alone and lacks a portion of them. The profile shows about 3,600 clones, 60% to 85% of them singletons. The sample comprised FFPE lung adenocarcinoma in situ tissue. The receptors here all came from a person aged 60-79 years with lung adenocarcinoma.

V gene TRBV7-2 combines with J gene TRBJ2-5; TRBD1 agrees at 9 bases. V trimming: 6 bases; J trimming: 5 bases; junction bases outside the gene matches: 4. In germline, CDR1 is SGHTA, CDR2 FQGNSA. The CDR3 is 13 amino acids. CDR3 coding DNA: TGTGCCAGCAGAAGGACAGGGGTGGAGACCCAGTACTTC. Translated, it gives CASRRTGVETQYF.

The rearrangement links TRBV11-2 to TRBJ2-5, with TRBD1 identical over 11 bases. CDR1 is SGHAT, CDR2 FQNNGV, per germline. The length of the CDR3 is 18 residues. The trim removed 2 bases at V and 5 bases at J, leaving 13 bases unmatched. The CDR3 loop reads CASSLMGGQGAPGETQYF. The CDR3 coding sequence is TGTGCCAGCAGCTTAATGGGTGGACAGGGGGCTCCTGGGGAGACCCAGTACTTC.

The chain combines TRBV7-2 with TRBJ2-7; 11 bases match TRBD1. The V segment lost 5 bases and the J segment 3 bases; nucleotides outside the gene matches: 6. Per the germline V gene, CDR1 is SGHTA and CDR2 is FQGNSA. This CDR3 region has 15 residues. The CDR3 DNA follows: TGTGCCAGCAGCATAACCGGGACAGGGGGCTACGAGCAGTACTTC. Translation: CASSITGTGGYEQYF.

This clone was observed a handful of times. The rearrangement joins TRBV5-5 to TRBJ2-5; perhaps TRBD2 as D (5 bases). There are 15 residues in the CDR3. CDR1 is SGHKS, CDR2 YYEKEE, per germline (reference sequence). V was trimmed by 0 bases and J by 4 bases, leaving 13 bases between them. In DNA form, the CDR3 reads TGTGCCAGCAGCTTGGCCCCCGCGGACTTAGAGACCCAGTACTTC. Translated: CASSLAPADLETQYF.

The chain employs TRBV10-1 and TRBJ1-1; the match to TRBD1 covers 7 bases. This CDR3 has 15 residues. Germline V CDR1 and CDR2: WNHNN, SYGVQD (reference sequence). With V trimmed by 5 bases and J by 4 bases, 10 bases remained unmatched. The CDR3 nucleotides are TGCGCCAGCAGTCTTTTTCGGGACAGAGGCACTGAAGCTTTCTTT. Translating gives CASSLFRDRGTEAFF.

The CDR3 here is CAWSVMDEQYF. Written as DNA, the CDR3 is TGTGCCTGGAGTGTTATGGACGAGCAGTACTTC. This chain joins TRBV30 and TRBJ2-7; D remains unclear. Germline V gene lookup returns CDR1 GTSNPN and CDR2 SVGIG (reference sequence). Trimming stripped 0 bases from V and 5 bases from J, with 5 bases between. The CDR3 runs to 11 residues.

The chain has TRBV5-8 and TRBJ2-2; no definite D call. The CDR3 loop spans 15 amino acids. V shed 4 bases and J shed 4 bases, with 14 bases lying between them. The V gene's germline CDR1 is SGHTS and CDR2 YDEGEE. The CDR3 loop reads CASSPRLRVTGELFF. CDR3 in DNA: TGTGCCAGCAGCCCGAGGTTACGCGTCACCGGGGAGCTGTTTTTT.

CDR3 sequence: CASSGGNQETQYF. As DNA, the CDR3 is TGTGCCAGCAGCGGGGGGAACCAAGAGACCCAGTACTTC. This chain links TRBV5-6 with TRBJ2-5; D possibly corresponds to TRBD2 (6 bases). This CDR3 spans 13 amino acids. Germline loops: CDR1 SGHDT, CDR2 YYEEEE. The V and J ends lost 4 bases and 0 bases respectively, with 7 bases between them.

In this sample, this clone turned up a few times. This CDR3 is CASSELAGGPQETQYF. The CDR3 coding sequence is TGTGCCAGCAGCGAACTAGCGGGGGGGCCACAAGAGACCCAGTACTTC. This sequence joins TRBV6-1 and TRBJ2-5, with 13 bases matching TRBD2. The CDR3 spans 16 residues. Germline-derived CDR1 and CDR2 are MNHNS and SASEGT. V lost 6 bases and J lost 2; bases outside the gene matches: 6.

The V and J genes are TRBV5-1 and TRBJ1-1; TRBD1 matches 8 bases. Germline V lookup: CDR1 SGHRS, CDR2 YFSETQ. The CDR3 extends over 14 amino acids. Unmatched junction bases numbered 3, after V lost 5 bases and J lost 0 bases. The CDR3 region is CASSSTGVNTEAFF. DNA for the CDR3: TGCGCCAGCAGTTCGACAGGGGTGAACACTGAAGCTTTCTTT. Using reference TRBV5-1 and TRBJ1-1 for the parts outside the CDR3, the full variable domain is KAGVTQTPRYLIKTRGQQVTLSCSPISGHRSVSWYQQTPGQGLQFLFEYFSETQRNKGNFPGRFSGRQFSNSRSEMNVSTLELGDSALYLCASSSTGVNTEAFFGQGTRLTVV.